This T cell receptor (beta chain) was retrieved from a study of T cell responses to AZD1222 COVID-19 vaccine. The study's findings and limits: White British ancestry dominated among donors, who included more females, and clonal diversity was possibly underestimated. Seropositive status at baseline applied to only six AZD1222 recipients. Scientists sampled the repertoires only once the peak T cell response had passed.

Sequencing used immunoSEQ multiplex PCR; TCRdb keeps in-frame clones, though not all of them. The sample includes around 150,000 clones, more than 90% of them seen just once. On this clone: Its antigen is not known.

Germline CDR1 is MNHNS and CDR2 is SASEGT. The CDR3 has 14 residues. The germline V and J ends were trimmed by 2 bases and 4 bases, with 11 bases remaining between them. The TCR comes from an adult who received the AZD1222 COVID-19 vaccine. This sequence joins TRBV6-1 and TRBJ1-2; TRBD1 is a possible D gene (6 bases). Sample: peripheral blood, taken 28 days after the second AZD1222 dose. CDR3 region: CASSEQQGPYGYTF. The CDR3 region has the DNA TGTGCCAGCAGTGAACAACAGGGCCCCTATGGCTACACCTTC.